The 12 T cell receptor beta chains presented below share a single source sample, sequenced in a study of early T cells in non-severe SARS-CoV-2 infection. Using its own MiXCR run on the 5' RACE reads, TCRdb lists one record per CDR3 protein. This sample has fewer than 65,000 distinct CDR3 sequences, with about 9.3% found just once. Sequenced sample: whole blood. Receptors were obtained from an adult who was a healthcare worker with PCR-confirmed SARS-CoV-2 infection or an uninfected control (not recorded which).

This clonotype was counted ten times or more. V gene TRBV28 combines with J gene TRBJ2-7, with D unclear. The germline V and J ends were trimmed by 4 bases and 10 bases, with 17 bases remaining between them. The germline V gene encodes CDR1 MDHEN and CDR2 SYDVKM. The CDR3 has 13 amino acids. CDR3 sequence reads: CASSYGVVIDQYF. In nucleotides, the CDR3 is TGTGCCAGCAGTTATGGGGTGGTTATCGACCAGTACTTC. Based on the CDR3 plus reference TRBV28 and TRBJ2-7, the full variable domain is DVKVTQSSRYLVKRTGEKVFLECVQDMDHENMFWYRQDPGLGLRLIYFSYDVKMKEKGDIPEGYSVSREKKERFSLILESASTNQTSMYLCASSYGVVIDQYFGPGTRLTVT.

This clonotype occurred many times. The V gene is TRBV6-6, the J gene TRBJ1-2; no firm D call. V lost 5 bases to trimming and J lost 4 bases, with 8 bases between them. Germline assignment: CDR1 MNHNY and CDR2 SVGAGI (reference sequence). CDR3 length equals 12 residues. CDR3 sequence reads: CASSPNPYGYTF. The CDR3 DNA is TGTGCCAGCAGTCCCAACCCCTATGGCTACACCTTC.

The table lists this clonotype with many counts. The rearrangement uses TRBV29-1 and TRBJ1-1; 7 bases match TRBD1. V was clipped by 7 bases and J by 6 bases; unmatched bases: 5. CDR1 and CDR2 from the germline V gene are SQVTM and ANQGSEA. This CDR3 contains 11 residues. CDR3 coding DNA: TGCAGCGCTCAGACAGGGCCTGAAGCTTTCTTT. Amino acid sequence: CSAQTGPEAFF.

This clonotype was seen a handful of times. V is TRBV2 and J is TRBJ1-4; no clear D gene. Per germline, CDR1 SNHLY and CDR2 FYNNEI. The CDR3 loop spans 14 amino acids. V was pared by 4 bases and J by 3 bases, with 9 bases between. The CDR3 is CASSVRYSNEKLFF. The DNA of the CDR3 is TGTGCCAGCAGTGTTCGTTATTCTAATGAAAAACTGTTTTTT.

The table lists this clonotype with a few counts. V is TRBV7-2 and J is TRBJ2-3; 9 bases are shared with TRBD2. J gave up 3 bases and V 3 bases, and 10 bases lay outside the gene matches. The CDR3 is 17 amino acids. Germline V lookup: CDR1 SGHTA, CDR2 FQGNSA. This chain's CDR3 is CASSFLPGLALTDTQYF. The CDR3 DNA reads TGTGCCAGCAGCTTCTTGCCGGGACTAGCTCTTACAGATACGCAGTATTTT.

The chain recombines TRBV20-1 with TRBJ2-1; 7 bases fit TRBD2. In germline, CDR1 is DFQATT, CDR2 SNEGSKA (reference sequence). The CDR3 has 13 amino acids. V was pared by 3 bases and J by 5 bases, with 4 bases of the junction left unmatched. In nucleotides, the CDR3 is TGCAGTGCTAGCCGTACTAGCGACAATGAGCAGTTCTTC. Encoded protein: CSASRTSDNEQFF.

This chain uses TRBV6-5 with TRBJ1-2, with 7 positions matching TRBD1. V shed 0 bases and J 0 bases; nucleotides not matched to a gene: 4. This CDR3 contains 16 residues. Per germline, CDR1 MNHEY and CDR2 SVGAGI. CDR3 sequence: CASSYSNRGPNYGYTF. The DNA for the CDR3 is TGTGCCAGCAGTTACTCGAATAGGGGGCCTAACTATGGCTACACCTTC.

This clonotype was picked up many times. The rearrangement links TRBV20-1 to TRBJ1-1; the D is unclear. The CDR3 totals 12 residues. The V and J ends lost 3 bases and 1 base respectively, with 6 bases between them. Germline V CDR1 and CDR2: DFQATT, SNEGSKA (reference sequence). CDR3 nucleotide sequence: TGCAGTGCTAGGGGTCCGAACACTGAAGCTTTCTTT. Protein product: CSARGPNTEAFF.

V gene TRBV4-3 combines with J gene TRBJ1-1; D not certain. Trimming took off 8 bases at V and 10 bases at J, with 17 bases between the two ends. Looked up from germline, CDR1 is LGHNA and CDR2 is YSLEER. CDR3 length equals 12 residues. The CDR3 DNA is TGCGCCAGCGGCATGTTGGGTCACGCAGCTTTCTTT. Residues: CASGMLGHAAFF.

The table lists this clonotype with many counts. The gene calls are TRBV7-9 and TRBJ2-7; D gene ambiguous. This CDR3 contains 11 residues. V lost 3 bases and J 2 bases, leaving 2 bases between the germline ends. Germline-derived CDR1 and CDR2 are SEHNR and FQNEAQ (reference sequence). The CDR3 bases are TGTGCCAGCAGCTTTGCCTACGAGCAGTACTTC. It codes for CASSFAYEQYF.

This clonotype was picked up many times. The chain couples TRBV29-1 to TRBJ1-2, with TRBD1 matching 11 bases. The germline V gene has CDR1 SQVTM and CDR2 ANQGSEA. This CDR3 has 14 residues. Trimming cost V 3 bases and J 7 bases; bases outside gene matches: 7. The CDR3: CSVDGQGASGGYTF. The CDR3 coding sequence is TGCAGCGTTGACGGACAGGGGGCGTCTGGTGGCTACACCTTC.

The rearrangement uses TRBV28 and TRBJ2-7; TRBD1 matches at 11 bases. Trimming at V came to 6 bases and at J to 3 bases, leaving 7 bases not matched to a gene. The length of the CDR3 is 15 residues. In germline, CDR1 is MDHEN, CDR2 SYDVKM. DNA of the CDR3: TGTGCCAGCAGCATACCGGGACAGGGGGTCTACGAGCAGTACTTC. It specifies CASSIPGQGVYEQYF.